This entry is about one TCR beta chain. This clone was observed a few times. Its antigen specificity is not known. No quality values exist for individual bases; no much larger clone is one base distant. The data derive from a study of cytomegalovirus exposure and HLA in healthy donors (dated by TCRdb to 2016 to 2017). About the investigation overall: An earlier analysis of 550 to 700 of the donors reported 250 to 300 Gb of sequence data and about 100 million unique TCR beta sequences from some 180 million T cells. A later genetic analysis took genome-wide SNP genotypes for about three fifths of the roughly 700 donors and used that subset as a discovery cohort. The number of typed donors differed by locus: about 620-630 for A, B, C, DRB1 and DQB1; 500 to 550 for DQA1; some 610 for DPA1; and roughly 450 for DPB1. A later analysis re-examined previously published TCR beta repertoires from 600 to 700 donors and added high-resolution HLA genotyping to investigate patterns of TCR occurrence. The later analysis used no new phenotypic data to find candidate immune exposures, relying instead on TCR beta sequences and their occurrence across donors. The study profiled the T cell repertoires of around 700 subjects by immunosequencing and related them to cytomegalovirus serostatus. On average, around 230,000 unique TCR beta nucleotide sequences were sequenced per donor among 398 genotyped donors of the cohort, with approximately 18% of those sequences being non-productive. A separate validation cohort of approximately 130 different subjects was used in addition to the approximately 640-subject first cohort. The study combined high-throughput TCR immunosequencing, statistical association of individual TCRs with disease status, and machine learning to predict cytomegalovirus infection status. Because of strong linkage in the cohort, roughly five DR-DQ haplotypes were treated as single units for association and clustering. Approximately 300 gigabases of sequencing data and about 92 million unique TCR sequences made up an early release that covered roughly 670 HLA-typed donors. The study was designed to test whether signatures of past pathogen exposure could be identified by cataloging public T cell receptors. Of the approximately 400 genotyped donors, approximately 83% fell in the genetic ancestry cluster associated with self-reported Caucasian donors. HLA typing covered class I and class II loci at four-digit resolution. To decide whether each TCR beta V gene segment behaved as functional or pseudogenic, an earlier analysis of over 500 of the donors relied on high-throughput TCR beta sequencing. Donor age, sex, ethnicity and CMV serostatus were compiled alongside the repertoire data. All discovery cohort repertoires had been generated using a single sequencing platform.

The cohort was made up of hundreds of healthy bone marrow donors. At the time of sampling, all cohort members were nominally healthy, though unrecorded immune exposures were likely present. The donor tested CMV seropositive and was one of the 289 seropositive cohort members. A peripheral blood sample was provided by each donor, and peripheral blood mononuclear cells were used for TCR beta sequencing. Genomic DNA was extracted from the blood cell samples with the Qiagen DNeasy Blood Extraction Kit. What the authors observed across the whole study: In a later analysis, several top co-occurrence clusters were reported to appear linked to parvovirus B19, influenza, CMV and Epstein-Barr virus. A further reported finding was that TCR beta sequences accurately predicted the HLA-A and HLA-B alleles for most subjects in the first cohort. Because the 87-base-pair reads could not distinguish some IMGT-functional V segments, including TRBV6-2 and TRBV6-3, those segments were excluded. When HLA alleles, especially DR and DQ, strongly co-occurred, TCR associations were difficult to assign to individual alleles. The authors suggested that the approach could potentially be generalized to other disease states and immunological phenotypes. In the study, roughly 160 TCR beta chains were listed as associated with cytomegalovirus. HLA typing was unavailable for some donors at each locus, so association tests used only the typed subset. A later genetic analysis associated a missense DCLRE1C variant with V-gene and J-gene trimming of TCR beta chains, and an independent cohort replicated the association. The only immune exposure information available for the cohort was CMV serostatus. A few of the identified cytomegalovirus-associated TCR beta chains were confirmed in vitro to be specific for cytomegalovirus antigens. While some public TCRs were present in many individuals, most TCR sequences turned up only very rarely across donors. Cytomegalovirus status was reported to be diagnosed by the classifier with high specificity and sensitivity in both the original and validation cohorts. The presence/absence analyses assumed that sequencing depth was roughly uniform across donors, and that assumption may not be true. Correlated functional status among segregating V segments might be attributable to linkage disequilibrium, but an unknown experimental factor could not be ruled out. At a false discovery rate of 0.05, a later analysis linked fewer than 20,000 TCR beta sequences to specific HLA alleles. In a later analysis, HLA-associated TCR beta chains were found to be more clonally expanded and to have lower generation probabilities than equally common non-associated chains. The earlier analysis of approximately 560 of the donors excluded roughly 17 rarely observed V segments, including chromosome 9 orphons, because counts were too low. According to a later genetic analysis, donors in an Asian-associated ancestry cluster had fewer N-insertions in productive TCRs than the approximately 650-donor mean. In this cohort, only TCR beta chains were sequenced, and detectable features were limited by the absence of alpha or paired-chain data. A later analysis found that TCR association rates varied across HLA loci, with DRB1 alleles showing the most associated TCRs and HLA-C alleles the fewest. According to a later analysis, most CMV-associated TCR beta chains appeared to be HLA-restricted, and the HLA associations seemed to be driven largely by CMV exposure. In an earlier analysis of 587 of the donors, most TCR beta V segments appeared in productive rearrangements about 90% or about 30% of the time, broadly matching IMGT annotations. A group of highly shared sequence variants was considered likely to be a technical artifact of the sequencing pipeline.

V and J are truncated by 7 bases and 5 bases respectively, leaving an intervening sequence of 11 bases. The germline V gene provides CDR1 SQVTM and CDR2 ANQGSEA. Spanning cysteine to phenylalanine, the CDR3 consists of 12 amino acids. Only the CDR3 region is kept as DNA, spanning 36 bases read in frame from base 1. Receptor amplification or capture employed the immunoSEQ multiplex PCR assay. The multiplex PCR relied on a mix of 60 forward primers for TCR Vbeta segments and 13 reverse primers for TCR Jbeta segments. The CDR3 region of rearranged TCR beta genes was amplified from genomic DNA by a multiplex PCR assay. On the Illumina HiSeq System, the amplified TCR beta libraries were sequenced as 87-base-pair reads. Per the original workflow: A later analysis counted approximately 84 million unique TCR beta chains across the 650 to 700 repertoires, and some 12 million of these chains were shared by at least two donors. Raw reads were error-corrected and collapsed into unique sequences with a nearest-neighbor algorithm that merged closely related sequences to remove PCR and sequencing errors. V, D and J gene segments were assigned by aligning CDR3 sequences to IMGT reference sequences. For a sequence to be retained, a match of at least six nucleotides to both a V gene segment and a J gene segment was required. A rearrangement counted as productive if the CDR3 had no stop codons and remained in frame with V and J, and every other rearrangement counted as non-productive. Following IMGT convention, CDR3 was defined as the stretch from the second conserved V-encoded cysteine up to the conserved J-encoded phenylalanine. Sequences without an unambiguous match to a single V gene segment were excluded from the earlier analysis of a few hundred of the donors. An earlier analysis of 587 of the donors called V segments functional above 56.7% productive rearrangements and segregating when the between-donor standard deviation exceeded 5%. A statistical classification framework was built to diagnose cytomegalovirus status from the catalog of TCR beta chain sequences. In a later analysis, TCR nucleotide sequences were compared against IMGT/GENE-DB human TR gene sequences so that V and J genes could be assigned. Using the TCRdist pipeline, a later analysis assigned CDR3 sequences along with most-parsimonious VDJ recombination scenarios. In a later analysis, each TCR beta chain was defined by its CDR3 amino acid sequence together with its V-gene family, and reads lacking a unique V-gene family were excluded. A later analysis removed 550 to 700 highly shared, low-generation-probability nucleotide sequences to deal with suspected cross-contamination and a sequencing artifact. In a later analysis, a clonal expansion index was calculated for each public chain from normalized within-repertoire ranks of inferred template counts. A later analysis computed generation probabilities with a VDJ recombination model fitted to out-of-frame rearrangements, and checked the results against IGoR. In a later analysis, TCR-TCR, TCR-HLA and TCR-CMV co-occurrence was scored with hypergeometric tests, and a repertoire-size bias correction was applied to TCR pairs. False discovery rates were estimated in a later analysis by permuting HLA or CMV assignments 20 times. In a later analysis, co-occurring TCRs were grouped with DBSCAN, and TCRdist sequence similarity was added when clustering was performed within HLA-allele-positive subsets. Repertoires with fewer than 30,000 or more than 120,000 public chains, plus five repertoires with anomalous nucleotide sharing, were excluded from co-occurrence clustering. What TCRdb holds here is the immuneACCESS table cut down to in-frame rearrangements. Part of the clones is not present; checked against another copy, under half of the missing clones reflect an unresolved V gene, and the others are unexplained. From that table come the V and J calls and clone size; the DNA was used to work out D and trimming. This sample lists 90,000 to 120,000 clones; around 10% were detected once. 5% to 6.5% of the sample comes from the top ten.

Recombination linked TRBV29-1 to TRBJ2-2, with the D gene too uncertain to name. The source is a middle-aged man in good health and CMV-seropositive. Sequencing was carried out using PBMCs. The DNA sequence reads TGCAGCGCGACGAGGTTAACCGGGGAGCTGTTTTTT. It translates as CSATRLTGELFF.